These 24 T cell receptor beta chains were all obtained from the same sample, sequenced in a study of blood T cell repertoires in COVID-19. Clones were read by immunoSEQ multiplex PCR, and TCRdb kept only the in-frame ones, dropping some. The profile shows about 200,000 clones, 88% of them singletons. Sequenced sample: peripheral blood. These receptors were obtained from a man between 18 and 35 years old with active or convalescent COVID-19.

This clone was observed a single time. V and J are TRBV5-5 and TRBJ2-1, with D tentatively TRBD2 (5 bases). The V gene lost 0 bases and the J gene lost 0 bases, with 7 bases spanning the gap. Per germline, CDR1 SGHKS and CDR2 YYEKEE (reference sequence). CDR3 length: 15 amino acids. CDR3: CASSLGGRSYNEQFF. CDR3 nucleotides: TGTGCCAGCAGCTTGGGAGGGCGCTCCTACAATGAGCAGTTCTTC.

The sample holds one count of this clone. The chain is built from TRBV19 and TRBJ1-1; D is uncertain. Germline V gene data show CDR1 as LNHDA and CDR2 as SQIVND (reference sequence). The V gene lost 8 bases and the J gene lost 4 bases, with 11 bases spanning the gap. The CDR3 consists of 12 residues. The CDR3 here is CASLVVPTEAFF. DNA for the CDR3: TGTGCCAGTCTCGTAGTGCCCACTGAAGCTTTCTTT.

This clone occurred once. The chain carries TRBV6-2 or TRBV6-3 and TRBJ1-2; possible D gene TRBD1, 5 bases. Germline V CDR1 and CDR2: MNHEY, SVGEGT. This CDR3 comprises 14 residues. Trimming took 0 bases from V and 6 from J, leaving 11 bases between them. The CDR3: CASSYSGGANGYTF. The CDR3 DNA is TGTGCCAGCAGTTACTCTGGAGGGGCCAATGGCTACACCTTC.

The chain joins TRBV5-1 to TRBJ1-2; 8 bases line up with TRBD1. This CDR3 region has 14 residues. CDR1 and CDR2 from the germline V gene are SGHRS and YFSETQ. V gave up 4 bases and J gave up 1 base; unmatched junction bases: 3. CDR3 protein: CASSPTGDNYGYTF. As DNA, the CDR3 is TGCGCCAGCAGCCCGACAGGGGATAACTATGGCTACACCTTC.

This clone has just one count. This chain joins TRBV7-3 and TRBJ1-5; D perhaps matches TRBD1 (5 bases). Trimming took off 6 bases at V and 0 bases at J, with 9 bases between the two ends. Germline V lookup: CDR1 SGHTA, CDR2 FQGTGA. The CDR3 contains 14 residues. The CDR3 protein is CASSRQYSNQPQHF. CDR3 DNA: TGTGCCAGCAGTAGACAGTATAGCAATCAGCCCCAGCATTTT.

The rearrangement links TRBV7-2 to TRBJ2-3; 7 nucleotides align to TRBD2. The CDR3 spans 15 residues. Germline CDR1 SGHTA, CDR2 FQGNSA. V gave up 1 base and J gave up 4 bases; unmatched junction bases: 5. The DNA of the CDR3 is TGTGCCAGCAGCTTAGGCGGGAGAGGCGCAGATACGCAGTATTTT. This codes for CASSLGGRGADTQYF.

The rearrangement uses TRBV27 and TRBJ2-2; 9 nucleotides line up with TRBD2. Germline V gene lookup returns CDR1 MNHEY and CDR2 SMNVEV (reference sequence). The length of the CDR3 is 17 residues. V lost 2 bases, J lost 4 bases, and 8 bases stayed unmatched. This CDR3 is CASSLELAGKPTGELFF. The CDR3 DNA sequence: TGTGCCAGCAGTTTAGAGCTAGCGGGGAAGCCCACCGGGGAGCTGTTTTTT.

CDR3 region: CASSTAVGVYGYTF. The CDR3 DNA is TGTGCCAGCTCAACCGCCGTAGGGGTCTATGGCTACACCTTC. This sequence joins TRBV18 and TRBJ1-2, with D maybe TRBD1 (5 bases). The germline gives CDR1 KGHSH, CDR2 LQKENI. V lost 5 bases to trimming and J lost 4 bases, with 14 bases between them. The CDR3 sequence is 14 residues long.

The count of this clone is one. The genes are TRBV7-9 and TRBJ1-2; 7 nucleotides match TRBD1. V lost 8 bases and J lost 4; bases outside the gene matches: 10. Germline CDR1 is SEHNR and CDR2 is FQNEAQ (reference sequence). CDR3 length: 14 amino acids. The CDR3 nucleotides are TGTGCCAGCTCTACAGGGGAGATCCTCTATGGCTACACCTTC. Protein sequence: CASSTGEILYGYTF.

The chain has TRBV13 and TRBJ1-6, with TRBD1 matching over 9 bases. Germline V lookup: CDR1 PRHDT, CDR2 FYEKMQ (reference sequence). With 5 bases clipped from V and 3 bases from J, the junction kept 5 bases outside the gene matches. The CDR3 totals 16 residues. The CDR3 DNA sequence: TGTGCCAGCAGCGTAAAGACAGGGGGCTATAATTCACCCCTCCACTTT. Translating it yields CASSVKTGGYNSPLHF.

The CDR3 DNA sequence: TGTGCCAGCAGTTGGGGGCGGGGGACGAACACTGAAGCTTTCTTT. Translation: CASSWGRGTNTEAFF. The chain joins TRBV27 to TRBJ1-1; D may be TRBD1 (6 bases). Trimming took off 4 bases at V and 1 base at J, with 13 bases between the two ends. This CDR3 region has 15 residues. Looked up from germline, CDR1 is MNHEY and CDR2 is SMNVEV (reference sequence).

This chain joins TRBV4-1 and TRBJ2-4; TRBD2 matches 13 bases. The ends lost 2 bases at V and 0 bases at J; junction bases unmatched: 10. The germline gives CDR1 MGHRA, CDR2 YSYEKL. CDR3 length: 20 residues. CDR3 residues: CASSQLPGLAGTKAKNIQYF. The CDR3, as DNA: TGCGCCAGCAGCCAACTCCCGGGACTAGCGGGGACAAAAGCCAAAAACATTCAGTACTTC.

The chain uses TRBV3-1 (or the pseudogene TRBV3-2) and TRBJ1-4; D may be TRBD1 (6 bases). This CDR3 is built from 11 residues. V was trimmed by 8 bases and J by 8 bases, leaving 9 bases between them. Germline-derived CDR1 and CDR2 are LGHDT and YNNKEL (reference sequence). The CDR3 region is CASSQGEKLFF. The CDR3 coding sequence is TGTGCCAGCTCACAGGGCGAAAAACTGTTTTTT.

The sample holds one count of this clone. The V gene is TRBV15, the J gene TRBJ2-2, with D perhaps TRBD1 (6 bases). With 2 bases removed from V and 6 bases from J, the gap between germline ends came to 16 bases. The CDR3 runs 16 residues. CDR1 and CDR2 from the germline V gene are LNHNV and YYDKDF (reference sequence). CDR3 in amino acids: CATSRPLGTLPGELFF. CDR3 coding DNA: TGTGCCACCAGCAGACCCCTGGGGACATTACCCGGGGAGCTGTTTTTT.

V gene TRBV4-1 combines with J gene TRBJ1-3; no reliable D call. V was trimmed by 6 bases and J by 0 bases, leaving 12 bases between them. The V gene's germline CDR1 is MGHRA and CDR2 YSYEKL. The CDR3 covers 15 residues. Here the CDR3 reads CASSSDLSSGNTIYF. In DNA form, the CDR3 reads TGCGCCAGCAGTTCCGATCTCAGCTCTGGAAACACCATATATTTT.

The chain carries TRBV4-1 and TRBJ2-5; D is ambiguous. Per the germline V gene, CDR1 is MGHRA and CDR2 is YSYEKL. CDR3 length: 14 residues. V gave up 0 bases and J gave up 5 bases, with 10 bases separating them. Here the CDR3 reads CASSQDRPGETQYF. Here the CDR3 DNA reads TGCGCCAGCAGCCAAGATAGGCCCGGGGAGACCCAGTACTTC.

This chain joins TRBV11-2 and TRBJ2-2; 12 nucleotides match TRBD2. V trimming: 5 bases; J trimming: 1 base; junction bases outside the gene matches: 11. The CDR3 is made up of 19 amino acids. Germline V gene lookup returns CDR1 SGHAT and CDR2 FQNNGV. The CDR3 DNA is TGTGCCAGCAGCCCCCCGACTAGCGGGAGCCTGATGAACACCGGGGAGCTGTTTTTT. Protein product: CASSPPTSGSLMNTGELFF.

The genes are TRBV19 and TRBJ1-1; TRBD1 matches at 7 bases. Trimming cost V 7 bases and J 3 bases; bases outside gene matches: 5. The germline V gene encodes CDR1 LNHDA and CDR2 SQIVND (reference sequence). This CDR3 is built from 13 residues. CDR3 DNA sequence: TGTGCCAGTAAGGGGACAGCTTACACTGAAGCTTTCTTT. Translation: CASKGTAYTEAFF.

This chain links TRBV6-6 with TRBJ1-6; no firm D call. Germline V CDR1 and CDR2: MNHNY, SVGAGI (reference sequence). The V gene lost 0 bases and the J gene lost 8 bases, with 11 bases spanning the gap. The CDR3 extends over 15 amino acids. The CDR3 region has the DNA TGTGCCAGCAGTTACTCGGGCACAGAAGATTCACCCCTCCACTTT. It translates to CASSYSGTEDSPLHF.

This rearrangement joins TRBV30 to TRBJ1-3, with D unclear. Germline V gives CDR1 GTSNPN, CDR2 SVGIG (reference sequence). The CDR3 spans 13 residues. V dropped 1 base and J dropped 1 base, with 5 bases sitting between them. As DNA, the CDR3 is TGTGCCTGGAGTGGCGGTTCTGGAAACACCATATATTTT. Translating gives CAWSGGSGNTIYF.

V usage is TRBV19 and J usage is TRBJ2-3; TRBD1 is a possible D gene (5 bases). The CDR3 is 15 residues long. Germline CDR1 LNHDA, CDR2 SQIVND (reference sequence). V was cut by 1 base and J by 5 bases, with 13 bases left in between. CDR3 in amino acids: CASSIAGITGDTQYF. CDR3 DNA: TGTGCCAGTAGTATAGCAGGGATTACGGGAGATACGCAGTATTTT.

CDR3 residues: CASSQVEVADTQYF. The DNA of the CDR3 is TGTGCCAGCAGCCAAGTAGAAGTGGCAGATACGCAGTATTTT. The J gene is TRBJ2-3, the V gene TRBV14; unclear D gene. Trimming took off 1 base at V and 4 bases at J, with 9 bases between the two ends. The CDR3 is 14 residues long. The germline gives CDR1 SGHDN, CDR2 FVKESK.

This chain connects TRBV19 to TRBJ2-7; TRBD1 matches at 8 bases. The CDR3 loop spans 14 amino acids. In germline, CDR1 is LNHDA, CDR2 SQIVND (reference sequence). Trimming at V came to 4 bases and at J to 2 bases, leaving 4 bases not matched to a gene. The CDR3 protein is CASSTRTGTYEQYF. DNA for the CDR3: TGTGCCAGTAGTACTAGGACAGGGACCTACGAGCAGTACTTC.

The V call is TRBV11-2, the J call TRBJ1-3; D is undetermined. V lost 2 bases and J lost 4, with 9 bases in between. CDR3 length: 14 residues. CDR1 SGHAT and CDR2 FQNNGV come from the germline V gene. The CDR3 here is CASSLMQIGNTIYF. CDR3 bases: TGTGCCAGCAGCTTAATGCAGATAGGAAACACCATATATTTT.